Given below is one T cell receptor beta chain in context. This clonotype was detected ten times or more. What antigen it recognizes has not been identified. Base qualities are not recorded, but no much larger clone differs from it by a single base. The TCR beta CDR3 regions were amplified from the RNA transcripts. For the first round of RT-PCR on the TCR CDR3, the HTBI primer set was used together with the Qiagen OneStep RT-PCR kit. The libraries were constructed in a second round of multiplex PCR and then size-selected and purified. Paired-end sequencing of the libraries was performed with 100 bp reads on an Illumina HiSeq2000. In the source study's methods: SOAPnuke was used to process the raw data, removing reads that contained adapters or uncalled bases, had a mean Phred below 15, or lacked an exact match to the constant primer or identifier. COPE v1.2.5 was used to merge high-quality paired reads, and clonotypes were defined as unique nucleotide sequences. MiTCR v1.1 was used to align the clonotypes against IMGT TRBV, TRBD and TRBJ reference segments. The analysis was restricted to V-J combinations with a frequency above 0.0001, which together covered 99.2% of the repertoires. The TCS score was defined as F50 (clonal expansion) divided by E x V (chaos), with BLOSUM62-based TCRdist calculated between CDR3 peptides within each V-J. Welch's t-statistics and random forest reduced 450 to 600 V-J features to about 13, which were used in a naive Bayes classifier (R e1071). The public reads were reanalyzed by TCRdb: fastp trimming at Q25, MiXCR alignment, in-frame beta chains only. Identical CDR3 protein sequences are pooled into one entry, listed with their most common genes and DNA. TCRdb, rather than the study authors, made the V and J calls. The sample yields hundreds of thousands of distinct CDR3 sequences; over 15% were counted once. Around 4% of the sample goes to the ten largest clones.

These data originate in a study of T cells in Graves' hyperthyroidism and ophthalmopathy (dated by TCRdb to about 2019). Regarding the complete study: Peripheral blood was collected at initial diagnosis, before any treatment. In addition, the study compared T-cell repertoires in thyroid tissue and in blood from several Graves' hyperthyroidism patients. Prospective prediction of ophthalmopathy was tested in an independent validation cohort of some 20 hyperthyroidism patients and 15 to 17 patients who later progressed to ophthalmopathy. The paper describes TCR Vbeta CDR3 sequencing of fewer than 150 peripheral blood samples, made up of about 41 ophthalmopathy patients, roughly 72 hyperthyroidism patients and 17 progressor patients. For training and testing, the roughly 93 patients in the discovery cohort were randomly divided in a 7:3 ratio. After sampling, hyperthyroidism patients received methimazole starting at 30 mg daily, and ophthalmopathy patients received high-dose intravenous methylprednisolone. A discovery cohort of around 98 patients, about 44 with Graves' ophthalmopathy and over 55 with stable Graves' hyperthyroidism, was used to find distinguishing TCR V-J signatures. The paper's findings and limits, for the study overall: Sample size was not statistically predetermined, and investigators were not blinded to group allocation. Ophthalmopathy was separated from stable hyperthyroidism by a 13 V-J signature model, with approximately 86% sensitivity and just over 81% specificity obtained in cross-validation and 80%/75% obtained in testing. In validation, the model predicted progression to ophthalmopathy a median of about 6 months before onset, with around 70% sensitivity and roughly 72% specificity. Blood samples also contained most of the expanded thyroid clonotypes (frequency above 0.001), which suggests that blood repertoires may reflect thyroid immune responses.

A patient counted as having stable Graves' hyperthyroidism if no progression to ophthalmopathy occurred over 18 months of follow-up. Hyperthyroidism patients were newly diagnosed, had a disease duration of under 2 months, and were aged 18 to 65 years. Patients with uncontrolled infections, other autoimmune diseases, pregnancy or lactation were excluded. Clinical symptoms, serum thyroxine and TRAb, thyroid ultrasound, and orbital computed tomography formed the basis for the diagnoses. PBMCs were isolated from about 10 ml of fresh peripheral blood by Ficoll-Paque density gradient centrifugation. Total RNA was extracted with Trizol reagent, and quality was checked on an Agilent 2100 Bioanalyzer. CDR1 and CDR2 (MNHEY, SVGAGI) derive from the germline V gene. The CDR3 covers 15 residues, taking in both the cysteine and the phenylalanine. The only DNA kept is the CDR3, 45 bases in frame from the first base. Trimming accounts for 4 bases at V and 1 base at J, while the number of junction bases matched to no gene is 7.

The chain employs TRBV6-5 and TRBJ2-7; a stretch of 7 junction bases matches TRBD1. The sequence was collected from a woman younger than 35 with Graves' hyperthyroidism. The sequencing sample was made of blood. The CDR3 region: CASSSRQGPSYEQYF. DNA sequence: TGTGCCAGCAGTTCCCGACAGGGACCTTCCTACGAGCAGTACTTC.